Below are 11 T cell receptor beta chains sequenced from a single sample in a study of blood T cell repertoires in COVID-19. Profiled with immunoSEQ multiplex PCR; TCRdb holds only in-frame clones, not every one. The table shows roughly 95,000 clones, with roughly 80% occurring only once. Sequences were obtained from peripheral blood. These receptors came from a human donor in a cohort sampled during active COVID-19.

On this clone itself: An end of the junction does not agree with germline; a read error may underlie this. V usage is TRBV7-9 and J usage is TRBJ1-6, with D unresolved. Per germline, CDR1 SEHNR and CDR2 FQNEAQ (reference sequence). This CDR3 region has 15 residues. CDR3 coding DNA: TGTGCCAGCTCCTATAGGGAGAGAAATAATTCACCCCTCTACTTT. This sequence encodes CASSYRERNNSPLYF.

The chain links TRBV6-5 to TRBJ1-4, with D unresolved. The CDR3 contains 14 residues. V was clipped by 5 bases and J by 4 bases, with 11 bases between them. Germline V gives CDR1 MNHEY, CDR2 SVGAGI. CDR3 sequence reads: CASSPEILNEKLFF. The CDR3 DNA is TGTGCCAGCAGTCCTGAGATACTTAATGAAAAACTGTTTTTT.

V and J are TRBV6-5 and TRBJ2-7; tentative D call: TRBD1 (5 bases). V gave up 6 bases and J gave up 9 bases, with 18 bases separating them. This CDR3 is built from 13 residues. Germline V gives CDR1 MNHEY, CDR2 SVGAGI. CDR3 DNA: TGTGCCAGCAGCGCGGATGTCAGGGTAGGGCAGTACTTC. Its translation: CASSADVRVGQYF.

Only one count was recorded for this clone. The rearrangement uses TRBV28 and TRBJ1-2, with D tentatively TRBD1 (6 bases). This CDR3 is built from 14 residues. Trimming shortened V by 7 bases and J by 5 bases, and 17 bases separated the two germline ends. The germline V gene has CDR1 MDHEN and CDR2 SYDVKM. The CDR3 sequence: CASTVTQGQYGYTF. The CDR3 bases are TGTGCCAGCACCGTAACTCAGGGGCAATATGGCTACACCTTC.

The rearrangement joins TRBV3-1 (or the pseudogene TRBV3-2) to TRBJ2-2; 9 nucleotides align to TRBD1. With 3 bases clipped from V and 4 bases from J, the junction kept 9 bases outside the gene matches. The CDR3 runs to 17 residues. Germline V gene sequence: CDR1 LGHDT, CDR2 YNNKEL (reference sequence). The CDR3 nucleotides read TGTGCCAGCAGCCAGATGGGGACAGGGACGGGCACCGGGGAGCTGTTTTTT. Residues: CASSQMGTGTGTGELFF.

The count of this clone is one. The chain uses TRBV5-4 and TRBJ2-3; 8 nucleotides match TRBD2. Losses at the gene ends were 0 bases for V and 4 bases for J; bases not matched to a gene: 4. The CDR3 extends over 15 amino acids. The germline V gene has CDR1 SGHNT and CDR2 YYREEE (reference sequence). Here the CDR3 DNA reads TGTGCCAGCAGCTTGGAACTAGCGGTGGCAGATACGCAGTATTTT. Its translation is CASSLELAVADTQYF. Full variable domain (remainder filled in from reference TRBV5-4 and TRBJ2-3): ETGVTQSPTHLIKTRGQQVTLRCSSQSGHNTVSWYQQALGQGPQFIFQYYREEENGRGNFPPRFSGLQFPNYSSELNVNALELDDSALYLCASSLELAVADTQYFGPGTRLTVL.

This chain uses TRBV2 with TRBJ2-1; 11 nucleotides agree with TRBD2. V lost 2 bases, J lost 4 bases, and 4 bases stayed unmatched. The CDR3 is 16 residues long. The germline CDR1 and CDR2 sequences are SNHLY and FYNNEI. Here the CDR3 DNA reads TGTGCCAGCAGTGAATTAGCGGGAGGGCCTTACAATGAGCAGTTCTTC. This encodes CASSELAGGPYNEQFF.

J is TRBJ2-7 and V is TRBV25-1, with D possibly matching TRBD1 (6 bases). CDR3 length: 15 residues. Trimming shortened V by 2 bases and J by 5 bases, and 16 bases separated the two germline ends. CDR1 and CDR2 (germline): MGHDK, SYGVNS. The CDR3 DNA reads as TGTGCCAGCAGTGAAAATGGGCAGGGGCGGAACGAGCAGTACTTC. This sequence encodes CASSENGQGRNEQYF.

This clone has a handful of counts. This chain joins TRBV5-5 and TRBJ1-2; D is unresolved. The V gene lost 0 bases and the J gene lost 1 base, with 13 bases spanning the gap. The CDR3 loop spans 16 amino acids. Per the germline V gene, CDR1 is SGHKS and CDR2 is YYEKEE (reference sequence). CDR3 loop: CASSLGPQRLNYGYTF. CDR3 nucleotide sequence: TGTGCCAGCAGCTTGGGCCCACAAAGACTTAACTATGGCTACACCTTC.

CDR3 region: CASSSQFRGGQEANGYTF. The CDR3 DNA follows: TGTGCCAGCAGTTCTCAATTTCGTGGGGGACAGGAGGCCAATGGCTACACCTTC. The chain combines TRBV6-4 with TRBJ1-2, with 8 nucleotides matching TRBD1. Trimming cost V 5 bases and J 6 bases; bases outside gene matches: 20. Germline CDR1 reads MRHNA; CDR2 reads SNTAGT. The CDR3 length is 18 residues.

The gene calls are TRBV10-3 and TRBJ1-5; perhaps TRBD1 as D (6 bases). V shed 3 bases and J shed 4 bases, with 13 bases lying between them. Germline V lookup: CDR1 ENHRY, CDR2 SYGVKD. The CDR3 contains 15 residues. CDR3 in amino acids: CAISDGRGGNQPQHF. As DNA, the CDR3 is TGTGCCATCAGTGACGGCAGGGGAGGGAATCAGCCCCAGCATTTT.